This TCR delta chain comes out of a study of gamma-delta T cells after stem cell transplantation. This clone qualifies as large. The sample carries other DNA sequences with the same CDR3. TCRdb re-called the RT-PCR reads using CATT. This repertoire shows thousands of delta-chain clones, around 16% found once; its top ten account for around 14%. J gave up 3 bases and V 3 bases, and 9 bases lay outside the gene matches. CDR1 is GEAIGNYY and CDR2 is EKD in the germline V gene. The CDR3 contains 17 residues. The sample consisted of gamma-delta T cells. This sequence originates from a human donor. It is not recorded whose cells these are; they may come from a transplant donor. The V and J genes are TRDV2 and TRDJ1, with TRDD3 matching 13 bases. CDR3 in DNA: TGTGCCTGTGACTCCCTACTGGGGGATACGCTCCCCGATAAACTCATCTTT. It codes for CACDSLLGDTLPDKLIF.